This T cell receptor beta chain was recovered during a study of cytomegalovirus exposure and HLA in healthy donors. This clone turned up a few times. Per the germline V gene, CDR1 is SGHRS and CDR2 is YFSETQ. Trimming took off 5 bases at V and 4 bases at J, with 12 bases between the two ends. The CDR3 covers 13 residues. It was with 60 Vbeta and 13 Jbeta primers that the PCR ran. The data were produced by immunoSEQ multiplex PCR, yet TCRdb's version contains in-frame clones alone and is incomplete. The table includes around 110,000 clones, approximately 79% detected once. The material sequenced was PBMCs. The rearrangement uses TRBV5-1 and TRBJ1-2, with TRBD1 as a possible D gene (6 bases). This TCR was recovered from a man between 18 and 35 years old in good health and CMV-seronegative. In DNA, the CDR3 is TGCGCCAGCAGGATGGACAGCCTCTATGGCTACACCTTC. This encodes CASRMDSLYGYTF.